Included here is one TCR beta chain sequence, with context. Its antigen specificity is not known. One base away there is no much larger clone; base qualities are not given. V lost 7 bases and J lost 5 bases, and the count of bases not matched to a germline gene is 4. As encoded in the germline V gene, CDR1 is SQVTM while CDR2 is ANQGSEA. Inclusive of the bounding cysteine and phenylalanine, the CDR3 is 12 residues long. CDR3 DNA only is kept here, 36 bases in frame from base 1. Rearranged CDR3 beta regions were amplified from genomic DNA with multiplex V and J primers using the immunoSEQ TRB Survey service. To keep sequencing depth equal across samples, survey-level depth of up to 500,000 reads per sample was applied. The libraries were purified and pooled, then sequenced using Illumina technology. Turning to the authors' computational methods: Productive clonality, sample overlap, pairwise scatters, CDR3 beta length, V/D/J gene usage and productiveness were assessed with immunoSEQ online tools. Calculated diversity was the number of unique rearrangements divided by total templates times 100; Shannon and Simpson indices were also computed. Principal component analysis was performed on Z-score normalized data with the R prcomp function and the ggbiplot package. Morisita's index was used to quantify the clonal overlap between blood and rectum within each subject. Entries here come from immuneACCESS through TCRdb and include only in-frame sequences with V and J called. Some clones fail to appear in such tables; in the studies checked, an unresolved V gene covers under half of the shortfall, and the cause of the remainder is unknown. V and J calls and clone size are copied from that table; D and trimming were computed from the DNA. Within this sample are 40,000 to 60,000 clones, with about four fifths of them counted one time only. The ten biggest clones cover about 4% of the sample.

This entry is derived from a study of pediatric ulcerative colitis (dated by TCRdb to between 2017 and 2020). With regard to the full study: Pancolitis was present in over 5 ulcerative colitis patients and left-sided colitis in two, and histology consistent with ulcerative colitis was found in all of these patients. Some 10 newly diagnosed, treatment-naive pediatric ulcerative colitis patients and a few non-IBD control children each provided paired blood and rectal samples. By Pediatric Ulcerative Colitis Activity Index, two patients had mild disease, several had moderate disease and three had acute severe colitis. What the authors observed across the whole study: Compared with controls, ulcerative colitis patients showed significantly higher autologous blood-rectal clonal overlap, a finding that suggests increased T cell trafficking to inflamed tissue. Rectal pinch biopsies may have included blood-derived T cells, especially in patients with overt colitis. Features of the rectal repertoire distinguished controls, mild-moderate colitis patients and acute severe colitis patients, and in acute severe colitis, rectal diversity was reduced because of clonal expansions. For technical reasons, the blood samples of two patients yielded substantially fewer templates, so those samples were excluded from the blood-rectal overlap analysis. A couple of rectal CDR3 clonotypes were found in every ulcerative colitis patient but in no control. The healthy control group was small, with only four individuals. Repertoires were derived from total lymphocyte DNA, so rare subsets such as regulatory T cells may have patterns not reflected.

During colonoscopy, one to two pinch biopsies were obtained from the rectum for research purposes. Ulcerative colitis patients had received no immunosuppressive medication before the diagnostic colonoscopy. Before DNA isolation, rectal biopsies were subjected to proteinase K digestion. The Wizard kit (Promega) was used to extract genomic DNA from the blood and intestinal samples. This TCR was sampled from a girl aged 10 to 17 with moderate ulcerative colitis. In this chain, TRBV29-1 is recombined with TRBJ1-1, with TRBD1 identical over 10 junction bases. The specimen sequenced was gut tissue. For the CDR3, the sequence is CSGGGQGTEAFF. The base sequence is TGCAGCGGGGGGGGACAGGGGACTGAAGCTTTCTTT.